Below, one T cell receptor beta chain is given with its context. This entry is derived from a study of PD-L1 blockade in urothelial cancer. Study summary: Bladder-origin urothelial cancer in males described about 90% of the roughly 30 patients. Previous chemotherapy exposure amounted to 0 to 3 regimens for patients.

Time point meaning: pretreatment peripheral blood. The trim removed 5 bases at V and 2 bases at J, leaving 11 bases unmatched. Germline V gene data show CDR1 as SGHVS and CDR2 as FQNEAQ. This CDR3 is 17 amino acids long. Some clones are missing from TCRdb's copy, which holds only in-frame ones; the method was immunoSEQ multiplex PCR. Among 86,000 or so clones listed, about 85% were seen once. The sample consisted of PBMCs, taken around atezolizumab (anti-PD-L1) treatment. The sequence derives from a man aged 55 to 70 with urothelial cancer. The chain couples TRBV7-8 to TRBJ1-5; TRBD1 matches 8 bases. In nucleotides, the CDR3 is TGTGCCAGCAGCGCCCGGACAGGGTTTGTAGGCAATCAGCCCCAGCATTTT. Translation: CASSARTGFVGNQPQHF.